This T cell receptor (beta chain) was sequenced during a study of T cells after yellow fever vaccination. The CDR3 sequence is 14 residues long. The J segment lost 4 bases and the V segment lost 6 bases, leaving 7 bases of the junction unmatched. In germline, CDR1 is MNHEY, CDR2 SVGAGI. This clonotype has more than one count but fewer than ten. Antigen unknown. TCRdb ran MiXCR on the 5' RACE reads and lists one entry per CDR3 protein. The table shows about 220,000 distinct CDR3 sequences, with roughly 6.8% occurring only once. The study, taken as a whole, reports: Weaker overall was a secondary response that nonetheless peaked faster, on day 5 versus 15. Contamination of FACS-sorted repertoires by abundant clonotypes from the bulk population could occur.

The chain combines TRBV6-5 with TRBJ1-2, with TRBD1 matching 8 bases. The origin of this receptor is a man between 25 and 39 years old who received the YFV17D yellow fever vaccine. The starting material was CD4+ T cells sorted from PBMCs, obtained on the day of the yellow fever booster vaccination. The CDR3: CASRGQGAGYGYTF. The DNA of the CDR3 is TGTGCCAGCAGGGGGCAGGGGGCCGGCTATGGCTACACCTTC.